The rows below give T cell receptor beta chains drawn from one sample of a study of blood T cell repertoires in COVID-19. TCRdb's copy holds only in-frame clones and misses some; the assay was immunoSEQ multiplex PCR. The sample comprises 200,000 to 300,000 clones, approximately 85% of which are singletons, and approximately 8.6% rests with the top ten. The specimen sequenced was PBMCs or T cells enriched from blood (not recorded which). The receptors shown here come from a woman aged 45-65 years with acute COVID-19. The CDR3 runs from the conserved cysteine through the conserved F or W. A D gene is named only where the DNA matches it firmly. The listing skips clone size in some rows; elsewhere it reads once, few, many or a size class.

clone size: .; CDR3 length: 17; D gene: TRBD1; V gene: TRBV5-4; J gene: TRBJ1-1; CDR3 DNA: TGTGCCAGCAGCTTGGATTCGGCAGGGGGAGTTGGCACTGAAGCTTTCTTT; CDR3 protein: CASSLDSAGGVGTEAFF
clone size: .; CDR3 length: 13; D gene: .; V gene: TRBV7-9; J gene: TRBJ2-2; CDR3 DNA: TGTGCCAGCACCAGACACGACACCGGGGAGCTGTTTTTT; CDR3 protein: CASTRHDTGELFF
clone size: .; CDR3 length: 15; D gene: .; V gene: TRBV7-8; J gene: TRBJ1-6; CDR3 DNA: TGTGCCAGCAGCTTAAAGGTTACAGCGGGTTCACCCCTCCACTTT; CDR3 protein: CASSLKVTAGSPLHF
clone size: once; CDR3 length: 15; D gene: TRBD1; V gene: TRBV6-5; J gene: TRBJ1-2; CDR3 DNA: TGTGCCAGCAGTCCCGGGACAGGGGGGAACTATGGCTACACCTTC; CDR3 protein: CASSPGTGGNYGYTF
clone size: .; CDR3 length: 15; D gene: .; V gene: TRBV3-1/TRBV3-2; J gene: TRBJ1-1; CDR3 DNA: TGTGCCAGCAGCCAAGCCTCTAACTTGAACACTGAAGCTTTCTTT; CDR3 protein: CASSQASNLNTEAFF
clone size: .; CDR3 length: 15; D gene: .; V gene: TRBV7-9; J gene: TRBJ2-4; CDR3 DNA: TGTGCCAGCAGCTTAGGTAGCCAGGGGATCGACATTCAGTACTTC; CDR3 protein: CASSLGSQGIDIQYF
clone size: .; CDR3 length: 15; D gene: TRBD1; V gene: TRBV2; J gene: TRBJ1-3; CDR3 DNA: TGTGCCAGCAGTGGGACAGGGCCCCCTGGAAACACCATATATTTT; CDR3 protein: CASSGTGPPGNTIYF
clone size: .; CDR3 length: 11; D gene: .; V gene: TRBV20-1; J gene: TRBJ1-1; CDR3 DNA: TGCAGTCTGGACAGTAACACTGAAGCTTTCTTT; CDR3 protein: CSLDSNTEAFF
clone size: .; CDR3 length: 14; D gene: .; V gene: TRBV6-5; J gene: TRBJ1-6; CDR3 DNA: TGTGCCAGCCTTCCTAACTCCTATAATTCACCCCTCCACTTT; CDR3 protein: CASLPNSYNSPLHF
clone size: .; CDR3 length: 17; D gene: TRBD1; V gene: TRBV15; J gene: TRBJ2-6; CDR3 DNA: TGTGCCACCAGTCCGGGACAGGGGAATTCTGGGGCCAACGTCCTGACTTTC; CDR3 protein: CATSPGQGNSGANVLTF
clone size: .; CDR3 length: 18; D gene: TRBD1; V gene: TRBV4-1; J gene: TRBJ2-2; CDR3 DNA: TGCGCCAGCAGCCCAGAGCCGGGACAGGGTACGAAAACCGGGGAGCTGTTTTTT; CDR3 protein: CASSPEPGQGTKTGELFF
clone size: .; CDR3 length: 14; D gene: .; V gene: TRBV6-5; J gene: TRBJ1-1; CDR3 DNA: TGTGCCAGCAGTTACCTCAGGGGGAACACTGAAGCTTTCTTT; CDR3 protein: CASSYLRGNTEAFF
clone size: .; CDR3 length: 13; D gene: TRBD1; V gene: TRBV5-1; J gene: TRBJ2-3; CDR3 DNA: TGCGCCAGCAGTGGGGACAGCCCAGATACGCAGTATTTT; CDR3 protein: CASSGDSPDTQYF
clone size: .; CDR3 length: 12; D gene: .; V gene: TRBV18; J gene: TRBJ2-2; CDR3 DNA: TGTGCCAGCTCACCGGGGGCCCTGGAGCTGTTTTTT; CDR3 protein: CASSPGALELFF
clone size: .; CDR3 length: 14; D gene: .; V gene: TRBV29-1; J gene: TRBJ1-3; CDR3 DNA: TGCAGCGCTCGAGATTGGGAGTCTGGAAACACCATATATTTT; CDR3 protein: CSARDWESGNTIYF
clone size: .; CDR3 length: 15; D gene: .; V gene: TRBV7-2; J gene: TRBJ2-6; CDR3 DNA: TGTGCCAGCAGCGCACAGGGTATTGGGGCCAACGTCCTGACTTTC; CDR3 protein: CASSAQGIGANVLTF
clone size: .; CDR3 length: 16; D gene: .; V gene: TRBV6-6; J gene: TRBJ1-2; CDR3 DNA: TGTGCCAGCAGCGGACATCCCCAAAACGACTTTTATGGCTACACCTTC; CDR3 protein: CASSGHPQNDFYGYTF
clone size: .; CDR3 length: 15; D gene: .; V gene: TRBV6-2/TRBV6-3; J gene: TRBJ1-5; CDR3 DNA: TGTGCCAGCAGCCGGGGGAGGACGGGGAATCAGCCCCAGCATTTT; CDR3 protein: CASSRGRTGNQPQHF
clone size: few; CDR3 length: 13; D gene: TRBD1; V gene: TRBV12-3/TRBV12-4; J gene: TRBJ1-2; CDR3 DNA: TGTGCCAGCAGGACAGGGGATGGGTATGGCTACACCTTC; CDR3 protein: CASRTGDGYGYTF
clone size: .; CDR3 length: 13; D gene: TRBD1; V gene: TRBV10-3; J gene: TRBJ1-1; CDR3 DNA: TGTGCCACTCTACGGACAGGGGACACTGAAGCTTTCTTT; CDR3 protein: CATLRTGDTEAFF
clone size: .; CDR3 length: 15; D gene: TRBD1; V gene: TRBV19; J gene: TRBJ1-5; CDR3 DNA: TGTGCCAGTAGTAAGATGGACAGGGGAAATCAGCCCCAGCATTTT; CDR3 protein: CASSKMDRGNQPQHF
clone size: .; CDR3 length: 14; D gene: TRBD1; V gene: TRBV3-1/TRBV3-2; J gene: TRBJ1-6; CDR3 DNA: TGTGCCAGCAGCTTCCGGGACAGGGTCTCACCCCTCCACTTT; CDR3 protein: CASSFRDRVSPLHF
clone size: .; CDR3 length: 16; D gene: .; V gene: TRBV7-2; J gene: TRBJ1-5; CDR3 DNA: TGTGCCAGCAGCCTAAATCAGGGGTCCCCTCGTAGGGCCCAGCATTTT; CDR3 protein: CASSLNQGSPRRAQHF
clone size: .; CDR3 length: 15; D gene: .; V gene: TRBV28; J gene: TRBJ2-5; CDR3 DNA: TGTGCCAGCGCCCCGGAGCTCACTGGGGGGGAGACCCAGTACTTC; CDR3 protein: CASAPELTGGETQYF